Described below is a single TCR beta chain sequence and its context. Its target is unknown. This sample was included in a study of T cell responses to AZD1222 COVID-19 vaccine. Trimming removed 10 bases at V and 0 bases at J, with 9 bases between. In germline, CDR1 is MNHEY, CDR2 SMNVEV (reference sequence). CDR3 length equals 12 residues. Study results and limitations: Per reports, nearly half of all spike-specific TCRs target regions that are unmutated in variants. White British ancestry dominated among donors, who included more females, and clonal diversity was possibly underestimated. There were vaccine-associated CD4 TCRs across spike, dominant at 160-218 and 743-854.

Second-dose schedules of about 4 or about 12 weeks were combined. TCRdb's copy holds only in-frame clones and misses some; the assay was immunoSEQ multiplex PCR. Among roughly 70,000 clones listed, approximately 92% were seen once. The rearrangement links TRBV27 to TRBJ1-1; D ambiguous. Source: peripheral blood, taken 28 days after the second AZD1222 dose. The clonotype comes from an adult who received the AZD1222 COVID-19 vaccine. CDR3 residues: CATGRVNTEAFF. DNA of the CDR3: TGTGCCACCGGACGGGTGAACACTGAAGCTTTCTTT.